Shown below are 2 T cell receptor beta chains from a single sample sequenced in a study of Tregs in tolerant kidney transplant recipients. Only in-frame clones appear in the TCRdb table, and some are missing; sequencing was by immunoSEQ multiplex PCR. The sample contains around 74,000 clones, more than 95% of which appear only once. The sequencing used CD4+ T cells from blood, collected before the transplant. Every receptor here comes from a human donor who received a combined kidney and bone marrow transplant.

The genes are TRBV5-1 and TRBJ1-2; D gene ambiguous. CDR3 size: 15 residues. Germline lookup yields CDR1 SGHRS and CDR2 YFSETQ. Between the trimmed V and J ends, which lost 0 bases and 6 bases, there was a span of 15 bases. The CDR3 bases are TGCGCCAGCAGCTTGGGCCCGGGGAAGTGGGATGGCTACACCTTC. Amino acid sequence: CASSLGPGKWDGYTF.

V and J are TRBV29-1 and TRBJ2-5; D gene ambiguous. The CDR3 consists of 12 residues. Germline CDR1 is SQVTM and CDR2 is ANQGSEA. V was clipped by 4 bases and J by 2 bases, with 8 bases between them. The CDR3 DNA reads as TGCAGCGTTGGCGTACAGCAAGAGACCCAGTACTTC. Protein product: CSVGVQQETQYF.